The 2 T cell receptor beta chains below were found in one sample sequenced in a study of metastatic and nonmetastatic thyroid tumors. Until they underwent thyroid surgery, no patient had received any treatment. TCRdb re-called clones via MiXCR from the PCR reads. The table includes 11,000 to 15,000 clones, roughly 12% detected once. The sample was blood. The receptors were gathered from a female donor with papillary thyroid cancer or a benign thyroid nodule (not recorded which). Some clones in this sample may be carry-over from other donors' samples.

This clone was detected ten times or more. The V call is TRBV5-8, the J call TRBJ2-1; D not resolved. From germline, CDR1 is SGHTS and CDR2 YDEGEE. The ends were cut back, 0 bases at V and 4 bases at J, with 11 bases in the middle. The length of the CDR3 is 15 residues. CDR3 region: CASSLAPPRYNEQFF. The CDR3 nucleotides are TGTGCCAGCAGCTTGGCCCCCCCCCGTTACAATGAGCAGTTCTTC.

This clone was counted ten times or more. The gene calls are TRBV7-2 and TRBJ1-5; D not resolved. This CDR3 spans 13 amino acids. Trimming took 6 bases from V and 10 from J, leaving 16 bases between them. The germline gives CDR1 SGHTA, CDR2 FQGNSA. The chain's CDR3 is CASSPRALRPQHF. CDR3 bases: TGTGCCAGCAGTCCAAGGGCCCTGCGACCCCAGCATTTT. The full variable domain, in which reference TRBV7-2 and TRBJ1-5 provide the parts outside the CDR3, is GAGVSQSPSNKVTEKGKDVELRCDPISGHTALYWYRQSLGQGLEFLIYFQGNSAPDKSGLPSDRFSAERTGGSVSTLTIQRTQQEDSAVYLCASSPRALRPQHFGDGTRLSIL.